What follows are 15 T cell receptor beta chains derived from one specimen sequenced in a study of blood T cell repertoires in COVID-19. Method: immunoSEQ multiplex PCR; TCRdb's copy keeps in-frame clones and lacks some. This sample yields hundreds of thousands of clones, of which 87% are seen a single time; about 9.8% belongs to the top ten. The sequencing input was PBMCs or T cells enriched from blood (not recorded which). The receptors stem from a woman aged 18-29 years who had recovered from COVID-19.

This chain joins TRBV10-3 and TRBJ2-5, with 11 bases lining up with TRBD2. J gave up 2 bases and V 5 bases, and 7 bases lay outside the gene matches. Germline V gene lookup returns CDR1 ENHRY and CDR2 SYGVKD. The CDR3 consists of 16 residues. The CDR3 region is CAISKPGLAVQETQYF. CDR3 nucleotides: TGTGCCATCAGTAAACCGGGACTAGCGGTGCAAGAGACCCAGTACTTC.

This rearrangement joins TRBV19 to TRBJ2-2; 7 positions agree with TRBD1. After removal of 0 bases from V and 5 bases from J, the junction contained 6 bases not matched to a gene. The CDR3 runs to 16 residues. Per germline, CDR1 LNHDA and CDR2 SQIVND (reference sequence). The CDR3 region has the DNA TGTGCCAGTAGTATAGAGCCAGGGGGTAGGACCGGGGAGCTGTTTTTT. Translation gives CASSIEPGGRTGELFF.

The CDR3 is CASSPALYQETQYF. As DNA, the CDR3 is TGTGCCAGCTCACCAGCACTGTACCAAGAGACCCAGTACTTC. V gene TRBV18 combines with J gene TRBJ2-5; D gene unclear. Germline loops: CDR1 KGHSH, CDR2 LQKENI. The CDR3 covers 14 residues. With 2 bases removed from V and 0 bases from J, the gap between germline ends came to 7 bases. Full variable domain (missing parts from reference TRBV18 and TRBJ2-5): NAGVMQNPRHLVRRRGQEARLRCSPMKGHSHVYWYRQLPEEGLKFMVYLQKENIIDESGMPKERFSAEFPKEGPSILRIQQVVRGDSAAYFCASSPALYQETQYFGPGTRLLVL.

CDR3 residues: CASGWDRAAELTYEQYF. CDR3 coding DNA: TGTGCCAGCGGGTGGGACAGGGCAGCCGAATTAACCTACGAGCAGTACTTC. The chain couples TRBV2 to TRBJ2-7; 9 bases fit TRBD1. Germline CDR1 is SNHLY and CDR2 is FYNNEI. The J segment lost 2 bases and the V segment lost 8 bases, leaving 16 bases of the junction unmatched. The CDR3 has 17 residues.

The chain employs TRBV19 and TRBJ1-1; TRBD1 matches 9 bases. The CDR3 totals 15 residues. CDR1 LNHDA and CDR2 SQIVND come from the germline V gene (reference sequence). Trimming removed 1 base from V and 4 bases from J; junction bases left unmatched: 4. This chain's CDR3 is CASSIGTGVTTEAFF. The DNA for the CDR3 is TGTGCCAGTAGTATAGGGACAGGGGTGACCACTGAAGCTTTCTTT.

J is TRBJ1-1 and V is TRBV3-1 (or the pseudogene TRBV3-2); tentatively, D is TRBD1 (5 bases). V was trimmed by 4 bases and J by 5 bases, leaving 29 bases between them. Germline V CDR1 and CDR2: LGHDT, YNNKEL (reference sequence). The CDR3 is made up of 19 amino acids. The CDR3 here is CASSRGRGARGGEVTEAFF. As DNA, the CDR3 is TGTGCCAGCAGCCGAGGAAGGGGTGCCCGGGGAGGAGAGGTGACTGAAGCTTTCTTT.

This chain links TRBV5-6 with TRBJ2-6; the match to TRBD1 covers 8 bases. V shed 2 bases, J shed 11 bases, and the junction held 6 bases outside the gene matches. The CDR3 extends over 14 amino acids. The V gene's germline CDR1 is SGHDT and CDR2 YYEEEE. The CDR3 nucleotides read TGTGCCAGCAGCTTCTGGGACAGGAGGTACGTCCTGACTTTC. Translation: CASSFWDRRYVLTF.

This sequence joins TRBV7-2 and TRBJ2-2, with unresolved D. V was clipped by 5 bases and J by 5 bases, with 12 bases between them. CDR1 is SGHTA, CDR2 FQGNSA, per germline. The CDR3 length is 14 residues. The CDR3 spells CASSPRLTTGELFF. CDR3 coding DNA: TGTGCCAGCAGCCCGCGACTCACGACCGGGGAGCTGTTTTTT.

The V and J genes are TRBV24-1 and TRBJ2-2; 10 bases line up with TRBD2. J was trimmed by 1 base and V by 5 bases; bases with no gene match: 9. Germline assignment: CDR1 KGHDR and CDR2 SFDVKD. The CDR3 contains 18 residues. The chain's CDR3 is CATSASGGALMNTGELFF. Here the CDR3 DNA reads TGTGCCACCAGTGCGAGCGGGGGGGCTCTGATGAACACCGGGGAGCTGTTTTTT.

The chain combines TRBV19 with TRBJ1-1; TRBD1 aligns across 7 bases. The length of the CDR3 is 14 residues. Per germline, CDR1 LNHDA and CDR2 SQIVND (reference sequence). Losses at the gene ends were 3 bases for V and 1 base for J; bases not matched to a gene: 2. This CDR3 reads CASSIWTGNTEAFF. CDR3 bases: TGTGCCAGTAGTATTTGGACAGGGAACACTGAAGCTTTCTTT.

The chain employs TRBV6-5 and TRBJ1-6; 7 positions match TRBD1. Germline V gives CDR1 MNHEY, CDR2 SVGAGI. The CDR3 is 16 amino acids. V gave up 2 bases and J gave up 8 bases; unmatched junction bases: 9. The CDR3 region has the DNA TGTGCCAGCAGTTACGGTCCAGGGGGTTCGGATTCACCCCTCCACTTT. Translated, it gives CASSYGPGGSDSPLHF.

This rearrangement joins TRBV11-3 to TRBJ2-5, with D perhaps TRBD1 (5 bases). Germline V lookup: CDR1 SGHNT, CDR2 YENEEA. CDR3 length equals 13 residues. V gave up 5 bases and J gave up 5 bases, with 12 bases separating them. CDR3 region: CASSQGFGETQYF. The CDR3 DNA is TGTGCCAGCAGCCAGGGATTCGGGGAGACCCAGTACTTC.

The chain is built from TRBV5-4 and TRBJ1-1; 9 positions agree with TRBD1. Losses at the gene ends were 4 bases for V and 2 bases for J; bases not matched to a gene: 15. Germline V lookup: CDR1 SGHNT, CDR2 YYREEE (reference sequence). The CDR3 contains 18 residues. CDR3 DNA sequence: TGTGCCAGCAGCCGCCCGGGGGGGACAGGGAAATTTAACACTGAAGCTTTCTTT. It translates to CASSRPGGTGKFNTEAFF. Looking up the rest from reference TRBV5-4 and TRBJ1-1 gives the full variable domain: ETGVTQSPTHLIKTRGQQVTLRCSSQSGHNTVSWYQQALGQGPQFIFQYYREEENGRGNFPPRFSGLQFPNYSSELNVNALELDDSALYLCASSRPGGTGKFNTEAFFGQGTRLTVV.

The chain couples TRBV5-1 to TRBJ1-4; D gene uncertain. Between the trimmed V and J ends, which lost 4 bases and 0 bases, there was a span of 13 bases. The CDR3 contains 16 residues. Germline V gives CDR1 SGHRS, CDR2 YFSETQ. The CDR3 region is CASSDSQSSTNEKLFF. The CDR3 DNA reads TGCGCCAGCAGCGACTCGCAGAGTTCAACTAATGAAAAACTGTTTTTT.

This clone showed up just once. The chain is built from TRBV5-1 and TRBJ1-1; 7 bases map to TRBD1. The V segment lost 4 bases and the J segment 5 bases; nucleotides outside the gene matches: 8. Germline V gene lookup returns CDR1 SGHRS and CDR2 YFSETQ. The length of the CDR3 is 14 residues. The CDR3: CASSLQGTGTEAFF. The CDR3 DNA is TGCGCCAGCAGCCTACAGGGGACGGGTACTGAAGCTTTCTTT. The whole variable domain, filled in from reference TRBV5-1 and TRBJ1-1, reads KAGVTQTPRYLIKTRGQQVTLSCSPISGHRSVSWYQQTPGQGLQFLFEYFSETQRNKGNFPGRFSGRQFSNSRSEMNVSTLELGDSALYLCASSLQGTGTEAFFGQGTRLTVV.